A single sample is the source of the 8 T cell receptor beta chains below, sequenced in a study of T cell responses to AZD1222 COVID-19 vaccine. Using immunoSEQ multiplex PCR, the repertoire was profiled, and TCRdb retains in-frame clones only, with some absent. The top ten clones hold roughly 1.9% of a sample with 45,000 to 60,000 clones, roughly 90% of them seen once. This material consisted of peripheral blood, taken on day 0 of AZD1222 vaccination. These TCRs come from an adult in good health.

The chain links TRBV19 to TRBJ1-1; tentatively, D is TRBD1 (6 bases). Deletions cut 3 bases from V and 5 bases from J, with 16 bases between. The germline V gene has CDR1 LNHDA and CDR2 SQIVND (reference sequence). This CDR3 is built from 15 residues. The CDR3 DNA reads TGTGCCAGTAGTATGTGGGGGGGCAAGGGGACTGAAGCTTTCTTT. Encoded protein: CASSMWGGKGTEAFF.

The DNA of the CDR3 is TGCGCCAGCAGCTTGGACAGATCTGGCACTGAAGCTTTCTTT. This codes for CASSLDRSGTEAFF. This sequence joins TRBV5-1 and TRBJ1-1, with D unresolved. From germline, CDR1 is SGHRS and CDR2 YFSETQ. The CDR3 length is 14 residues. V was pared by 0 bases and J by 4 bases, with 10 bases between.

The chain uses TRBV6-5 and TRBJ2-7; the match to TRBD1 covers 7 bases. Germline V lookup: CDR1 MNHEY, CDR2 SVGAGI. This CDR3 spans 14 amino acids. J gave up 6 bases and V 6 bases, and 11 bases lay outside the gene matches. CDR3 sequence (DNA): TGTGCCAGCAGAAAGGGGGCGCTTGTTTCCGAGCAGTACTTC. This encodes CASRKGALVSEQYF.

This chain joins TRBV27 and TRBJ2-7, with 12 bases identical to TRBD2. Germline CDR1 is MNHEY and CDR2 is SMNVEV (reference sequence). V shed 3 bases, J shed 0 bases, and the junction held 9 bases outside the gene matches. The CDR3 has 18 amino acids. The CDR3 here is CASSFSGLAGPSSYEQYF. The CDR3 bases are TGTGCCAGCAGTTTCTCGGGACTAGCGGGCCCGAGCTCCTACGAGCAGTACTTC.

The chain employs TRBV6-5 and TRBJ1-3, with TRBD1 matching 8 bases. Germline assignment: CDR1 MNHEY and CDR2 SVGAGI. The ends lost 6 bases at V and 0 bases at J; junction bases unmatched: 4. The CDR3 sequence is 15 residues long. As DNA, the CDR3 is TGTGCCAGCAGGGACAGGGTTAGCTCTGGAAACACCATATATTTT. Translated: CASRDRVSSGNTIYF.

This clone was recorded once. The chain is built from TRBV10-3 and TRBJ1-3; possibly TRBD1 for D (5 bases). Trimming cost V 3 bases and J 0 bases, with 6 bases left between them. Germline values: CDR1 ENHRY, CDR2 SYGVKD. The CDR3 loop spans 14 amino acids. CDR3 sequence: CAISERGSGNTIYF. The CDR3 DNA sequence: TGTGCCATCAGTGAAAGGGGCTCTGGAAACACCATATATTTT.

This clone has more than one count but fewer than ten. A read error may produce the germline difference seen at one junction end. This chain's CDR3 is CASSYSDEAYDEQFF. The CDR3 bases are TGTGCCAGCAGTTACTCGGACGAGGCCTACGATGAGCAGTTCTTC. J is TRBJ2-1 and V is TRBV6-5, with D uncertain. Germline V gene lookup returns CDR1 MNHEY and CDR2 SVGAGI. The CDR3 runs 15 residues.

The chain combines TRBV2 with TRBJ1-1; D is possibly TRBD1 (6 bases). Per the germline V gene, CDR1 is SNHLY and CDR2 is FYNNEI. The CDR3 consists of 15 residues. Trimming cost V 6 bases and J 4 bases, with 18 bases left between them. Written as DNA, the CDR3 is TGTGCCAGCAGCGGGGGGGGCCTAGGGCGCACTGAAGCTTTCTTT. Translated: CASSGGGLGRTEAFF.